A selection of T cell receptor beta chains follows, all from one sample in a study of regulatory T cells in long-lasting Graves disease. TCRdb itself ran the multiplex PCR reads through MiXCR, one entry per CDR3 protein. The table includes roughly 440,000 distinct CDR3 sequences, about a sixth detected once. In addition, the sample was reused for a study of T cells in Graves' hyperthyroidism and ophthalmopathy.

This sample comprised peripheral blood mononuclear cells (PBMCs), obtained at new diagnosis, from a patient treated with antithyroid drugs. The origin of the receptors is a woman aged 18-29 years with Graves disease. The CDR3 runs from the conserved cysteine through the conserved F or W. D genes are given only for firm matches. A clone size is listed for some rows: how often the clone was seen (once, few, many), or a class if it is expanded.

j_call	d_call	v_call	clone_size	cdr3_nt	cdr3_aa
TRBJ2-7	TRBD1	TRBV12-3/TRBV12-4	many	TGTGCCAGCAGTCCCGGGACAGGGACGTCCTACGAGCAGTACTTC	CASSPGTGTSYEQYF
TRBJ1-4	NA	TRBV27	few	TGTGCCAGCAGTTTCTCTCCGAGGGGGAGTGCTGAAAAACTGTTTTTT	CASSFSPRGSAEKLFF
TRBJ2-1	TRBD2	TRBV6-2/TRBV6-3	once	TGTGCCAGCAGTTACTATATCGGCGGGAGGGCCATGCAGTTCTTC	CASSYYIGGRAMQFF
TRBJ1-2	TRBD1	TRBV7-3	NA	TGTGCCAGCAGTAGGGGGCGCGAAGAAGGCTACACCTTC	CASSRGREEGYTF
TRBJ2-7	NA	TRBV28	many	TGTGCCAGCATAGCGGCGGCGGGACCCTCCTACGAGCAGTACTTC	CASIAAAGPSYEQYF
TRBJ2-1	NA	TRBV10-3	many	TGTGCCATCAGTGATCCTAGAAACAATGAGCAGTTCTTC	CAISDPRNNEQFF
TRBJ2-5	NA	TRBV24-1	many	TGTGCCACCAGTGATACTACCATGACAGGAGGGGAGACCCAGTACTTC	CATSDTTMTGGETQYF
TRBJ2-3	TRBD1	TRBV30	many	TGTGCCTGGGAAGGACAGGACGTCCCCACAGATACGCAGTATTTT	CAWEGQDVPTDTQYF
TRBJ2-1	TRBD2	TRBV7-9	many	TGTGCCAGCAGCCGGACTAGCGACTACAATGAGCAGTTCTTC	CASSRTSDYNEQFF
TRBJ2-1	TRBD2	TRBV12-5	many	TGTGCTAGTGGGACTAGCGGGATTGGCAATGAGCAGTTCTTC	CASGTSGIGNEQFF
TRBJ1-1	NA	TRBV20-1	many	TGCAGTGCTAGAGAAACGGGGAACACTGAAGCTTTCTTT	CSARETGNTEAFF
TRBJ1-2	NA	TRBV5-4	many	TGTGCCAGCAGCTCATCACCCGAGGTTTTGGGCTACACCTTC	CASSSSPEVLGYTF
TRBJ2-7	NA	TRBV11-2	few	TGTGCCAGCAGCTTAGGGGCGGATCCCTACGAGCAGTACTTC	CASSLGADPYEQYF
TRBJ2-1	NA	TRBV14	NA	TGTGCCAGCAGCCAAGGGGGAGCCGTGGATGAGCAGTTCTTC	CASSQGGAVDEQFF
TRBJ2-3	NA	TRBV5-1	many	TGCGCCAGCAGCTTGGTCTGGACAGACTCTTCCACAGATACGCAGTATTTT	CASSLVWTDSSTDTQYF
TRBJ2-5	TRBD2	TRBV24-1	NA	TGTGCCACCAGTGACGCGACTAGCGGGAACCAAGAGACCCAGTACTTC	CATSDATSGNQETQYF
TRBJ2-7	TRBD2	TRBV6-1	many	TGTGCCAGCAGCCAAACTAGCGGCCTCTCCTACGAGCAGTACTTC	CASSQTSGLSYEQYF
TRBJ2-7	TRBD2	TRBV6-9	many	TGTGCCAGCAGTTACGGGCGGGAGGGGTACGAGCAGTACTTC	CASSYGREGYEQYF
TRBJ2-1	TRBD2	TRBV20-1	many	TGCAGTGCTACCGGGACTAGCGGAAACAATGAGCAGTTCTTC	CSATGTSGNNEQFF
TRBJ2-7	TRBD2	TRBV25-1	few	TGTGCCAGCAGTGAATTCCTCAGCGGGAACTCCTACGAGCAGTACTTC	CASSEFLSGNSYEQYF
TRBJ2-1	TRBD2	TRBV6-2/TRBV6-3	NA	TGTGCCACTACTAGCGGGACACCCGATGAGCAGTTCTTC	CATTSGTPDEQFF
TRBJ2-7	NA	TRBV28	few	TGTGCCAGCAGTTTATGGGGGGCGCGGGTCGAGCAGTACTTC	CASSLWGARVEQYF
TRBJ2-1	NA	TRBV5-8	few	TGTGCCAGCAGCTTTCGAGGGAGCGATGAGCAGTTCTTC	CASSFRGSDEQFF
TRBJ1-5	TRBD1	TRBV28	many	TGTGCCAGCAGTTTATATATGTATGACAGGGGTAGAAATCAGCCCCAGCATTTT	CASSLYMYDRGRNQPQHF
TRBJ2-2	NA	TRBV6-1	many	TGTGCCAGCAGCTGGGGGACATACAACACCGGGGAGCTGTTTTTT	CASSWGTYNTGELFF
TRBJ2-7	TRBD1	TRBV29-1	NA	TGCAGCGTTGACAGGGGGCTGGGAGAGCAGTACTTC	CSVDRGLGEQYF
TRBJ1-1	TRBD1	TRBV6-8	many	TGTGCCAGCAGCCCGGGACAGGGGCTCTTCGACACTGAAGCTTTCTTT	CASSPGQGLFDTEAFF
TRBJ2-2	NA	TRBV5-6	NA	TGTGCCAGCACCTCGTTTGGTCGCACCGGGGAGCTGTTTTTT	CASTSFGRTGELFF
TRBJ2-4	NA	TRBV2	NA	TGTGCCAGCAGCCGACGGACAGACACCAACATTCAGTACTTC	CASSRRTDTNIQYF
TRBJ1-2	NA	TRBV3-1	many	TGTGCCAGCGGACGCGCGGGACAAGTTAATGGCTACACCTTC	CASGRAGQVNGYTF
TRBJ1-5	NA	TRBV4-1	NA	TGCGCCAGCAGCCAAGATAGAGAGGGGTCGGATGATCAGCCCCAGCATTTT	CASSQDREGSDDQPQHF
TRBJ2-3	TRBD1	TRBV5-1	NA	TGCGCCAGCAGGGGGACAGGGGGCGTGTATACGCAGTATTTT	CASRGTGGVYTQYF
TRBJ2-6	NA	TRBV7-9	NA	TGTGCCAGCTCAACGGGGGTGCCCGGGGCCAACGTCCTGACTTTC	CASSTGVPGANVLTF
TRBJ2-7	NA	TRBV6-9	NA	TGTGCCAGCAGTTACGAGGGGAGACACGAGCAGTACTTC	CASSYEGRHEQYF
TRBJ1-2	NA	TRBV3-1	many	TGTGCCAGCAGTCAAGGACAGTCCTATGGCTACACCTTC	CASSQGQSYGYTF
TRBJ2-2	TRBD1	TRBV9	NA	TGTGCCAGCCGCCAGGGACAGGGGACCGGGGAGCTGTTTTTT	CASRQGQGTGELFF
TRBJ1-1	NA	TRBV6-2/TRBV6-3	many	TGTGCCAGCAGTCGGGGGGGGGGACGGGCTGAAGCTTTCTTT	CASSRGGGRAEAFF
TRBJ1-1	NA	TRBV28	few	TGTGCCAGCAGGGGGGGTTACACTGAAGCTTTCTTT	CASRGGYTEAFF
TRBJ2-5	NA	TRBV27	many	TGTGCCAGCAGTCTCTACTACCAAGAGACCCAGTACTTC	CASSLYYQETQYF
TRBJ2-1	TRBD2	TRBV5-1	many	TGCGCCAGCAGCTTGGAGTCTAGCGGGAGCCCCTCCTACAATGAGCAGTTCTTC	CASSLESSGSPSYNEQFF
TRBJ2-1	NA	TRBV3-1	many	TGTGCCAGCAGCTGGTTGAGTCGGGACAATGAGCAGTTCTTC	CASSWLSRDNEQFF